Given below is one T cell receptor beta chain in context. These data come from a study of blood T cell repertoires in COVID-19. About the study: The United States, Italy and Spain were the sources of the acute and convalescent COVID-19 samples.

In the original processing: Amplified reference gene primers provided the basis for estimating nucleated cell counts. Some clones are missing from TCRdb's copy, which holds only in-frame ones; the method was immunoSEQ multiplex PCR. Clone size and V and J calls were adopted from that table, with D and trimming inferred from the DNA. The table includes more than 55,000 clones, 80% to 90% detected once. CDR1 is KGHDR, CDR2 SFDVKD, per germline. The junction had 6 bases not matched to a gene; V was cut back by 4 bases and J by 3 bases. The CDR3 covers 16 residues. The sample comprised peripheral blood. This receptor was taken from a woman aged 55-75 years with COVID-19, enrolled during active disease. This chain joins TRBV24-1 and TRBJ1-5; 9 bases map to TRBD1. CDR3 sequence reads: CATSDTDRGNNQPQHF. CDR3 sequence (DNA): TGTGCCACCAGTGACACCGACAGGGGGAACAATCAGCCCCAGCATTTT.